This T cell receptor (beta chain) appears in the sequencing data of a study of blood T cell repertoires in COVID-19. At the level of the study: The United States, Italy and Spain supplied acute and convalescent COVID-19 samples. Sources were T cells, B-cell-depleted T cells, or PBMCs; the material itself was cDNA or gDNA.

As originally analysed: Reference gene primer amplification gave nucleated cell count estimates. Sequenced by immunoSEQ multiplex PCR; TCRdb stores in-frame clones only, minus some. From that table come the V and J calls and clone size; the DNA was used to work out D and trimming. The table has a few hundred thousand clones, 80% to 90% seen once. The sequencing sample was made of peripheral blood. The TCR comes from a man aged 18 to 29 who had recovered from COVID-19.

CDR3 nucleotide sequence: TGTGCCAGCAGCTCAACAGGGGCGATACAAGAGACCCAGTACTTC. It yields the protein CASSSTGAIQETQYF. J is TRBJ2-5 and V is TRBV11-3, with TRBD1 identical over 7 bases. Trimming removed 4 bases from V and 2 bases from J; junction bases left unmatched: 7. CDR1 is SGHNT and CDR2 is YENEEA in the germline V gene. The CDR3 spans 15 residues.